Presented here are 26 T cell receptor beta chains from one specimen sequenced in a study of blood T cell repertoires in COVID-19. Clones were sequenced by immunoSEQ multiplex PCR, and TCRdb holds only the in-frame ones, with some missing. The sample consists of more than 150,000 clones, roughly four fifths of them appearing once. The sequenced material came from PBMCs or T cells enriched from blood (not recorded which). The receptors were sampled from a man aged 40-49 years who had recovered from COVID-19.

This rearrangement joins TRBV2 to TRBJ1-5; a weak D match, TRBD1 (5 bases). CDR1 SNHLY and CDR2 FYNNEI come from the germline V gene. The CDR3 runs 14 residues. Trimming removed 7 bases at V and 7 bases at J, with 17 bases between. The DNA for the CDR3 is TGTGCCAGCACGCGGGACGGGACGGCGCAGCCCCAGCATTTT. It is translated as CASTRDGTAQPQHF.

This clone turned up a few times. The chain is built from TRBV13 and TRBJ1-5; TRBD1 aligns across 7 bases. J lost 7 bases, V lost 3 bases, and 9 bases had no gene match. The CDR3 covers 15 residues. Germline lookup yields CDR1 PRHDT and CDR2 FYEKMQ (reference sequence). CDR3 protein: CASSFRQGLGQPQHF. CDR3 in DNA: TGTGCCAGCAGCTTCAGACAGGGCTTAGGGCAGCCCCAGCATTTT.

The rearrangement uses TRBV2 and TRBJ1-5; tentatively, D is TRBD1 (6 bases). Per germline, CDR1 SNHLY and CDR2 FYNNEI. This CDR3 comprises 15 residues. The ends were cut back, 7 bases at V and 0 bases at J, with 13 bases in the middle. In DNA, the CDR3 is TGTGCCAGCACGCAGGGGACCTATAGCAATCAGCCCCAGCATTTT. Translating gives CASTQGTYSNQPQHF.

This clone was detected a few times. The chain has TRBV4-3 and TRBJ2-1, with 11 nucleotides matching TRBD2. V gave up 6 bases and J gave up 4 bases; unmatched junction bases: 5. CDR3 length: 15 residues. Germline V gene sequence: CDR1 LGHNA, CDR2 YSLEER. Here the CDR3 DNA reads TGCGCCAGCAGTCCCCTAGCGGGAGGATACAATGAGCAGTTCTTC. This gives the protein CASSPLAGGYNEQFF.

This rearrangement joins TRBV9 to TRBJ2-3; no reliable D call. V lost 3 bases, J lost 5 bases, and 7 bases lay in between. Per germline, CDR1 SGDLS and CDR2 YYNGEE. The CDR3 runs to 12 residues. The CDR3 coding sequence is TGTGCCAGCAGCGCCATTTTAGATACGCAGTATTTT. Its translation: CASSAILDTQYF.

This chain joins TRBV6-5 and TRBJ2-7, with 9 bases that match TRBD2. CDR1 and CDR2 from the germline V gene are MNHEY and SVGAGI. J was trimmed by 3 bases and V by 2 bases; bases with no gene match: 2. CDR3 length: 14 amino acids. CDR3 coding DNA: TGTGCCAGCAGTTACAAAGCGGGAGGCTACGAGCAGTACTTC. This gives the protein CASSYKAGGYEQYF.

The CDR3 spells CASSARGGELFF. CDR3 nucleotide sequence: TGTGCCAGCAGCGCCCGGGGCGGGGAGCTGTTTTTT. V usage is TRBV9 and J usage is TRBJ2-2; D possibly corresponds to TRBD2 (5 bases). V was shortened by 3 bases and J by 7 bases, with 7 bases between the two germline ends. Germline values: CDR1 SGDLS, CDR2 YYNGEE. The CDR3 covers 12 residues.

The genes are TRBV19 and TRBJ2-7, with 10 bases identical to TRBD1. This CDR3 has 14 amino acids. The J segment lost 2 bases and the V segment lost 6 bases, leaving 4 bases of the junction unmatched. CDR1 and CDR2 from the germline V gene are LNHDA and SQIVND (reference sequence). The CDR3 region is CASSRGTGAYEQYF. Here the CDR3 DNA reads TGTGCCAGTAGCCGCGGGACAGGGGCCTACGAGCAGTACTTC.

The CDR3, as DNA: TGTGCCAGCTTACCGACCGGGACAGGTGAAGCTTTCTTT. Its protein product is CASLPTGTGEAFF. The chain joins TRBV18 to TRBJ1-1, with 8 bases fitting TRBD1. The germline V gene has CDR1 KGHSH and CDR2 LQKENI. Germline trimming cut 7 bases from V and 7 bases from J; bases unmatched to any gene: 8. The CDR3 consists of 13 residues. Filled out from reference TRBV18 and TRBJ1-1, the complete variable domain reads NAGVMQNPRHLVRRRGQEARLRCSPMKGHSHVYWYRQLPEEGLKFMVYLQKENIIDESGMPKERFSAEFPKEGPSILRIQQVVRGDSAAYFCASLPTGTGEAFFGQGTRLTVV.

This chain uses TRBV9 with TRBJ1-3; D is perhaps TRBD1 (5 bases). Germline V lookup: CDR1 SGDLS, CDR2 YYNGEE. The CDR3 loop spans 13 amino acids. Trimming cost V 5 bases and J 0 bases, with 6 bases left between them. The CDR3 here is CASRDSSGNTIYF. Written as DNA, the CDR3 is TGTGCCAGCAGAGACAGCTCTGGAAACACCATATATTTT. Variable domain in full (rest from reference TRBV9 and TRBJ1-3): DSGVTQTPKHLITATGQRVTLRCSPRSGDLSVYWYQQSLDQGLQFLIQYYNGEERAKGNILERFSAQQFPDLHSELNLSSLELGDSALYFCASRDSSGNTIYFGEGSWLTVV.

The chain joins TRBV18 to TRBJ1-1; tentatively, D is TRBD1 (6 bases). Trimming shortened V by 1 base and J by 4 bases, and 10 bases separated the two germline ends. Germline loops: CDR1 KGHSH, CDR2 LQKENI. The CDR3 is 14 residues long. This CDR3 is CASSPLTGTTEAFF. The CDR3 DNA reads as TGTGCCAGCTCACCACTTACAGGGACCACTGAAGCTTTCTTT.

The rearrangement joins TRBV7-8 to TRBJ1-4, with D possibly being TRBD1 (5 bases). This CDR3 contains 14 residues. Trimming removed 5 bases at V and 8 bases at J, with 15 bases between. Germline values: CDR1 SGHVS, CDR2 FQNEAQ. The CDR3 is CASSIPGNDEKLFF. The CDR3 DNA sequence: TGTGCCAGCAGCATACCAGGGAATGACGAAAAACTGTTTTTT.

The chain carries TRBV7-9 and TRBJ1-5, with 7 bases that match TRBD1. The CDR3 loop spans 16 amino acids. V lost 1 base to trimming and J lost 4 bases; unmatched junction nucleotides: 7. Per germline, CDR1 SEHNR and CDR2 FQNEAQ (reference sequence). CDR3 amino acids: CASSLGDSRPNQPQHF. The DNA of the CDR3 is TGTGCCAGCAGCTTAGGGGACAGCCGTCCAAATCAGCCCCAGCATTTT. The variable domain in full, completed from reference TRBV7-9 and TRBJ1-5, reads DTGVSQNPRHKITKRGQNVTFRCDPISEHNRLYWYRQTLGQGPEFLTYFQNEAQLEKSRLLSDRFSAERPKGSFSTLEIQRTEQGDSAMYLCASSLGDSRPNQPQHFGDGTRLSIL.

V and J are TRBV18 and TRBJ1-4, with 7 bases fitting TRBD1. CDR1 and CDR2 from the germline V gene are KGHSH and LQKENI. V shed 0 bases, J shed 7 bases, and the junction held 8 bases outside the gene matches. The CDR3 is 16 amino acids. As DNA, the CDR3 is TGTGCCAGCTCACCACCGGGTAATTACAGGGGTGAAAAACTGTTTTTT. Translation gives CASSPPGNYRGEKLFF.

The table lists this clone with a few counts. The rearrangement uses TRBV6-1 and TRBJ2-1; TRBD2 agrees at 10 bases. CDR1 is MNHNS and CDR2 is SASEGT in the germline V gene. The CDR3 is 17 amino acids. V shed 4 bases and J 7 bases; nucleotides not matched to a gene: 13. The CDR3 coding sequence is TGTGCCAGCAGTGGGTGGACTAGCGGAGGAGCCCCTAATGAGCAGTTCTTC. It is translated as CASSGWTSGGAPNEQFF.

The chain combines TRBV7-9 with TRBJ2-1; D is unclear. Germline V gene data show CDR1 as SEHNR and CDR2 as FQNEAQ (reference sequence). This CDR3 contains 13 residues. V shed 3 bases and J shed 8 bases, with 11 bases lying between them. For the CDR3, the DNA is TGTGCCAGCAGCTTTCGAGTAATCGATGAGCAGTTCTTC. This sequence encodes CASSFRVIDEQFF.

The gene calls are TRBV3-1 (or the pseudogene TRBV3-2) and TRBJ2-7; the D is unclear. The CDR3 loop spans 13 amino acids. V was cut by 5 bases and J by 2 bases, with 10 bases left in between. Per the germline V gene, CDR1 is LGHDT and CDR2 is YNNKEL (reference sequence). The CDR3 DNA is TGTGCCAGCAGCGAGACTGTTACCTACGAGCAGTACTTC. Translating it yields CASSETVTYEQYF.

In its sample, this clone was seen a few times. The chain combines TRBV3-1 (or the pseudogene TRBV3-2) with TRBJ2-1; the D gene is possibly TRBD2 (5 bases). V was clipped by 2 bases and J by 4 bases, with 9 bases between them. The germline gives CDR1 LGHDT, CDR2 YNNKEL (reference sequence). CDR3 size: 14 residues. CDR3 in amino acids: CASSQSLAYNEQFF. CDR3 sequence (DNA): TGTGCCAGCAGCCAATCTCTAGCATACAATGAGCAGTTCTTC.

V is TRBV6-6 and J is TRBJ1-5; 9 positions agree with TRBD1. Germline V gene lookup returns CDR1 MNHNY and CDR2 SVGAGI (reference sequence). J gave up 7 bases and V 10 bases, and 11 bases lay outside the gene matches. The CDR3 has 14 amino acids. The CDR3 region is CAIQRQGEGQPQHF. In nucleotides, the CDR3 is TGTGCCATCCAACGACAGGGGGAAGGACAGCCCCAGCATTTT.

This chain connects TRBV3-1 (or the pseudogene TRBV3-2) to TRBJ1-1; 7 positions match TRBD1. CDR3 length: 17 residues. Germline CDR1 and CDR2: LGHDT and YNNKEL (reference sequence). The ends lost 3 bases at V and 0 bases at J; junction bases unmatched: 10. CDR3 region: CASSHLLGTDMNTEAFF. The DNA of the CDR3 is TGTGCCAGCAGCCATTTGCTCGGGACAGACATGAACACTGAAGCTTTCTTT.

The chain has TRBV11-2 and TRBJ2-7; the match to TRBD1 covers 9 bases. V gave up 5 bases and J gave up 3 bases; unmatched junction bases: 8. The CDR3 totals 15 residues. The germline CDR1 and CDR2 sequences are SGHAT and FQNNGV. DNA of the CDR3: TGTGCCAGCAGCCCAGACAGGGGGATCGGCTACGAGCAGTACGTC. This sequence encodes CASSPDRGIGYEQYV.

V gene TRBV5-1 combines with J gene TRBJ2-5; 15 nucleotides align to TRBD2. Germline CDR1 reads SGHRS; CDR2 reads YFSETQ. V lost 3 bases, J lost 5 bases, and 8 bases stayed unmatched. This CDR3 region has 17 residues. CDR3 sequence: CASSYGLAGGPGETQYF. CDR3 bases: TGCGCCAGCAGCTACGGACTAGCGGGAGGGCCGGGTGAGACCCAGTACTTC.

The rearrangement joins TRBV7-2 to TRBJ2-2; unclear D gene. This CDR3 contains 14 residues. In germline, CDR1 is SGHTA, CDR2 FQGNSA. V was pared by 1 base and J by 1 base, with 4 bases between. The CDR3 sequence is CASSLVGNTGELFF. In DNA form, the CDR3 reads TGTGCCAGCAGCTTAGTCGGGAACACCGGGGAGCTGTTTTTT.

The chain uses TRBV6-5 and TRBJ2-1, with 8 bases aligning to TRBD2. The CDR3 sequence is 15 residues long. Germline CDR1 MNHEY, CDR2 SVGAGI. The V segment lost 6 bases and the J segment 7 bases; nucleotides outside the gene matches: 11. The CDR3 DNA sequence: TGTGCCAGCAGAGCTAGCGGGCCTCGAGTTAATGAGCAGTTCTTC. Its translation: CASRASGPRVNEQFF.

V is TRBV10-3 and J is TRBJ2-1; D uncertain. Looked up from germline, CDR1 is ENHRY and CDR2 is SYGVKD. CDR3 length equals 11 residues. Trimming removed 6 bases at V and 7 bases at J, with 7 bases between. The CDR3 here is CAIRGENEQFF. The CDR3 nucleotides are TGTGCCATCAGGGGCGAGAATGAGCAGTTCTTC.

This clone is a singleton in its sample. This chain uses TRBV5-1 with TRBJ2-5; 8 positions agree with TRBD2. The V segment lost 3 bases and the J segment 4 bases; nucleotides outside the gene matches: 8. This CDR3 comprises 15 residues. From germline, CDR1 is SGHRS and CDR2 YFSETQ. DNA for the CDR3: TGCGCCAGCAGCTCACTAGCGGAGACAGGAGAGACCCAGTACTTC. Its translation: CASSSLAETGETQYF. Drawing the rest from reference TRBV5-1 and TRBJ2-5, the complete variable domain is KAGVTQTPRYLIKTRGQQVTLSCSPISGHRSVSWYQQTPGQGLQFLFEYFSETQRNKGNFPGRFSGRQFSNSRSEMNVSTLELGDSALYLCASSSLAETGETQYFGPGTRLLVL.